This T cell receptor beta chain stems from a study of cytomegalovirus exposure and HLA in healthy donors (dated by TCRdb to about 2017). Regarding the complete study: An earlier analysis of approximately 640 of the donors reported about 250 Gb of sequence data and around 110 million unique TCR beta sequences from some 180 million T cells. An early release that covered fewer than 800 HLA-typed donors contained around 300 gigabases of sequencing data and tens of millions of unique TCR sequences. Among the 398 genotyped donors, roughly 80% belonged to the genetic ancestry cluster associated with self-reported Caucasian donors. The study aimed to test whether cataloging public T cell receptors could reveal signatures of past pathogen exposure. Using immunosequencing, the study profiled T cell repertoires from fewer than 850 subjects and related those repertoires to cytomegalovirus serostatus. In addition to the first cohort of around 670 subjects, a separate validation cohort of approximately 120 different subjects was used. To predict cytomegalovirus infection status, the study brought together high-throughput TCR immunosequencing, statistical association of individual TCRs with disease status, and machine learning. In a later analysis, previously published TCR beta repertoires from fewer than 750 donors were re-analyzed and high-resolution HLA genotyping was added so that TCR occurrence patterns could be studied. The later analysis used no new phenotypic data to find candidate immune exposures, relying instead on TCR beta sequences and their occurrence across donors. To decide whether each TCR beta V gene segment behaved as functional or pseudogenic, an earlier analysis of some 540 of the donors relied on high-throughput TCR beta sequencing. Donor age, sex, ethnicity and CMV serostatus were collected together with the repertoire data. Genome-wide SNP genotypes for about 65% of the 666 donors were used in a later genetic analysis, which treated that subset as a discovery cohort. Every discovery cohort repertoire had been produced on one sequencing platform. Class I and class II HLA loci were covered by the typing at four-digit resolution. The number of typed donors differed by locus: roughly 629-630 for A, B, C, DRB1 and DQB1; approximately 520 for DQA1; 606 for DPA1; and around 490 for DPB1. About 5 DR-DQ haplotypes were handled as single units for association and clustering, since linkage in the cohort was strong. Among about 400 genotyped donors of the cohort, an average of around 250,000 unique TCR beta nucleotide sequences was sequenced per donor, of which about 19% were non-productive. Study-wide conclusions, independent of this receptor: The study gave a list of some 150 TCR beta chains associated with cytomegalovirus. Correlated functional status among segregating V segments might be attributable to linkage disequilibrium, but an unknown experimental factor could not be ruled out. A later analysis found that most CMV-associated TCR beta chains appeared HLA-restricted, with HLA associations seemingly driven largely by CMV exposure. In a later analysis, around 17,000 TCR beta sequences were associated with specific HLA alleles at a false discovery rate of 0.05. A further reported finding was that TCR beta sequences accurately predicted the HLA-A and HLA-B alleles for most subjects in the first cohort. A later genetic analysis associated a missense DCLRE1C variant with V-gene and J-gene trimming of TCR beta chains, and an independent cohort replicated the association. In vitro tests confirmed that three of the cytomegalovirus-associated TCR beta chains recognize cytomegalovirus antigens. A group of highly shared sequence variants was considered likely to be a technical artifact of the sequencing pipeline. Presence/absence analyses assumed roughly uniform sequencing depth across donors, an assumption that may not hold. Because counts were too low, seventeen rarely observed V segments, including chromosome 9 orphons, were left out of the earlier analysis of about 500 of the donors. A later analysis found that HLA-associated TCR beta chains were more clonally expanded and had lower generation probabilities than equally common non-associated chains. Cytomegalovirus status was reported to be diagnosed by the classifier with high specificity and sensitivity in both the original and validation cohorts. Most TCR sequences were seen in very few donors, while some public TCRs were found in many individuals. In a later analysis, the rate of TCR association differed among HLA loci, with DRB1 alleles having the most associated TCRs and HLA-C alleles having the fewest. Because some donors lacked HLA typing at each locus, the association tests relied only on the typed subset. The authors suggested that the approach could potentially be extended to other disease states and immunological phenotypes. Because the 87-base-pair reads could not distinguish some IMGT-functional V segments, including TRBV6-2 and TRBV6-3, those segments were excluded. Only TCR beta chains were sequenced in this cohort, and the absence of alpha or paired-chain data limited detectable features. Strong co-occurrence of HLA alleles, especially DR and DQ, made assigning TCR associations to individual alleles difficult. An earlier analysis of 450 to 750 of the donors showed that most TCR beta V segments appeared in productive rearrangements either about 87% or about 30% of the time, which broadly matched IMGT annotations. A later analysis reported that several top co-occurrence clusters appeared linked to parvovirus B19, influenza, CMV and Epstein-Barr virus. In a later genetic analysis, fewer N-insertions in productive TCRs were reported among donors in an Asian-associated ancestry cluster than the approximately 670-donor mean. Immune exposure information for the cohort was limited to CMV serostatus.

The cohort consisted of 666 healthy bone marrow donors. At the time of sampling, all cohort members were nominally healthy, though unrecorded immune exposures were likely present. Of the roughly 670 cohort members, around 290 had a positive CMV serostatus and 350 to 450 had a negative one, while no CMV serostatus was recorded for the donor. A peripheral blood sample was provided by each donor, and peripheral blood mononuclear cells were used for TCR beta sequencing. Genomic DNA was extracted from the blood cell samples with the Qiagen DNeasy Blood Extraction Kit. Receptor amplification or capture employed the immunoSEQ multiplex PCR assay. A mixture of 60 forward primers for TCR Vbeta segments and 13 reverse primers for TCR Jbeta segments was used in the multiplex PCR. The CDR3 region of rearranged TCR beta genes was amplified from genomic DNA with a multiplex PCR assay. Amplified TCR beta libraries were sequenced as 87-base-pair reads on the Illumina HiSeq System. Concerning the study's data processing: In a later analysis, 70 million to 95 million unique TCR beta chains were counted across the 650 to 700 repertoires, and roughly 10 million of these chains were shared by at least two donors. To remove PCR and sequencing errors, raw reads were error-corrected and collapsed into unique sequences using a nearest-neighbor algorithm that merged closely related sequences. CDR3 sequences were aligned to IMGT reference sequences to assign V, D and J gene segments. For a sequence to be retained, a match of at least six nucleotides to both a V gene segment and a J gene segment was required. Rearrangements were called productive when the CDR3 lacked stop codons and stayed in frame with V and J; all others were non-productive. CDR3 was defined by IMGT convention, running from the second conserved V-encoded cysteine to the conserved J-encoded phenylalanine. The earlier analysis of about 570 of the donors excluded any sequence lacking an unambiguous match to a single V gene segment. An earlier analysis of almost 600 of the donors classified V segments as functional when productive rearrangements were above 56.7% and as segregating when the standard deviation between donors was above 5%. A statistical classification framework was built to diagnose cytomegalovirus status from the catalog of TCR beta chain sequences. A later analysis assigned V and J genes by comparing TCR nucleotide sequences with IMGT/GENE-DB human TR gene sequences. A later analysis assigned CDR3 sequences and most-parsimonious VDJ recombination scenarios with the TCRdist pipeline. In a later analysis, each TCR beta chain was defined by its CDR3 amino acid sequence together with its V-gene family, and reads lacking a unique V-gene family were excluded. To address suspected cross-contamination and a sequencing artifact, a later analysis removed around 590 highly shared, low-generation-probability nucleotide sequences. In a later analysis, a clonal expansion index was calculated for each public chain from normalized within-repertoire ranks of inferred template counts. In a later analysis, generation probabilities were computed with a VDJ recombination model fitted to out-of-frame rearrangements, and the resulting probabilities were checked against IGoR. In a later analysis, hypergeometric tests were used to score TCR-TCR, TCR-HLA and TCR-CMV co-occurrence, with a repertoire-size bias correction applied to TCR pairs. In a later analysis, false discovery rates were estimated by permuting HLA or CMV assignments 20 times. In a later analysis, co-occurring TCRs were grouped using DBSCAN, with TCRdist sequence similarity added in when clustering inside HLA-allele-positive subsets. Repertoires with fewer than 30,000 or more than 120,000 public chains, plus five repertoires with anomalous nucleotide sharing, were excluded from co-occurrence clustering. As stored in TCRdb, this immuneACCESS dataset retains in-frame rearrangements with V and J assigned. A fraction of the clones does not appear; measured against another copy, unresolved V genes explain less than half of the discrepancy, and the remainder lacks a known reason. V and J calls and clone size are as listed in that table; D and trimming were resolved from the DNA. The sample yields 75,000 to 90,000 clones; approximately 79% were counted once. The ten top clones hold around 15% of the sample.

Details on this clone: Its antigen has not been determined. Within one base of it there is no much larger clone, and no base qualities were kept.

From the cysteine through the phenylalanine, the CDR3 covers 11 amino acids. Left in the record is the CDR3 DNA by itself, 33 bases read in frame from the first base. Looking up the germline V gene (reference sequence) yields CDR1 DFQATT and CDR2 SNEGSKA. V drops 3 bases and J drops 8 bases, leaving 10 bases in between. The rearranged segments are TRBV20-1 and TRBJ1-2, and perhaps TRBD1 as D gene, on 6 matching bases. The source of this sequence is a human donor in good health. The sample taken for sequencing was PBMCs. The nucleotide sequence reads as follows: TGCAGTGCTAGCGGGGGGCAAGGCTACACCTTC. Protein translation: CSASGGQGYTF.